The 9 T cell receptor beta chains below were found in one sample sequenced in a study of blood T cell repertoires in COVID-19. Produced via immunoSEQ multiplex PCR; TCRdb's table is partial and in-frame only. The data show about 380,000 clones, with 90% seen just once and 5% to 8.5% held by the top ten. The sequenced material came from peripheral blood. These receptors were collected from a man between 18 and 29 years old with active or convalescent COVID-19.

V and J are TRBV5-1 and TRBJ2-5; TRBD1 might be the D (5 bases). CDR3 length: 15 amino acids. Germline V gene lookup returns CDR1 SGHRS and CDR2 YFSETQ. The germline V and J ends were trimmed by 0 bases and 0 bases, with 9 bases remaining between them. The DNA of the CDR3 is TGCGCCAGCAGCTTGGTTCCAGGGTACCAAGAGACCCAGTACTTC. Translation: CASSLVPGYQETQYF.

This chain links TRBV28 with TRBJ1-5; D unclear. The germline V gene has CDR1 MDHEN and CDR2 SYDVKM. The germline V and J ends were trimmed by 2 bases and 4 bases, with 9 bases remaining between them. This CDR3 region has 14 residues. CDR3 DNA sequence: TGTGCCAGCAGTTTAGGCCTGTTGAATCAGCCCCAGCATTTT. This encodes CASSLGLLNQPQHF.

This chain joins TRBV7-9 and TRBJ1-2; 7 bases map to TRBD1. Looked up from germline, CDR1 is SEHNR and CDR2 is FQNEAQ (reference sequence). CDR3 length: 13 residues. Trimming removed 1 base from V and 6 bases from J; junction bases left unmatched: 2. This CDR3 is CASSLEQGNGYTF. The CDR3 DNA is TGTGCCAGCAGCTTAGAACAGGGGAATGGCTACACCTTC.

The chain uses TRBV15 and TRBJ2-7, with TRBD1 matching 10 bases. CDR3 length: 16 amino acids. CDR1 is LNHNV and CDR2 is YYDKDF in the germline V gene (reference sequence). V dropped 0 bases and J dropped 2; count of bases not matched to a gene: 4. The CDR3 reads CATSRDRDRGTYEQYF. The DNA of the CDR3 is TGTGCCACCAGCAGAGACCGGGACAGGGGTACCTACGAGCAGTACTTC.

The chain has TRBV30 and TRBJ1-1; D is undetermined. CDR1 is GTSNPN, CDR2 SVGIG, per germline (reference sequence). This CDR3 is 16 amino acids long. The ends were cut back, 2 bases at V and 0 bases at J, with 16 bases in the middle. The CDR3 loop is CAWSTPLRGMNTEAFF. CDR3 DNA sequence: TGTGCCTGGAGTACCCCCCTAAGAGGTATGAACACTGAAGCTTTCTTT. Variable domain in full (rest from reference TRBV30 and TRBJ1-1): SQTIHQWPATLVQPVGSPLSLECTVEGTSNPNLYWYRQAAGRGLQLLFYSVGIGQISSEVPQNLSASRPQDRQFILSSKKLLLSDSGFYLCAWSTPLRGMNTEAFFGQGTRLTVV.

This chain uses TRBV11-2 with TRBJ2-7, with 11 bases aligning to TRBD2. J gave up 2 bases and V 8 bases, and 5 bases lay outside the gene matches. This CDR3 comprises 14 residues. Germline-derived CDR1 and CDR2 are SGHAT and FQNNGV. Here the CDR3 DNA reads TGTGCCAGCTCATTACTAGCGGGAGCCTACGAGCAGTACTTC. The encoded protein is CASSLLAGAYEQYF. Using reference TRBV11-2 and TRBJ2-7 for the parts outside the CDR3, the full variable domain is EAGVAQSPRYKIIEKRQSVAFWCNPISGHATLYWYQQILGQGPKLLIQFQNNGVVDDSQLPKDRFSAERLKGVDSTLKIQPAKLEDSAVYLCASSLLAGAYEQYFGPGTRLTVT.

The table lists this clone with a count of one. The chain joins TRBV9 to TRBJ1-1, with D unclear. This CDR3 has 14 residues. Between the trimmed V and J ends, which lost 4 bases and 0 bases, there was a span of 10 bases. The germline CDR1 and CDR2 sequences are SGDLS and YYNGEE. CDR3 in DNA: TGTGCCAGCAGCCTTATCCAGATGAACACTGAAGCTTTCTTT. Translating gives CASSLIQMNTEAFF.

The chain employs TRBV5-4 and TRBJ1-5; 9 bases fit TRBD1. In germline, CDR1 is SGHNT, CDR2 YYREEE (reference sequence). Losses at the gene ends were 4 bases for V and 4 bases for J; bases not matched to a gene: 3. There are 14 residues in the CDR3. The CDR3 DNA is TGTGCCAGCAGCGAGGGACAGGGAAATCAGCCCCAGCATTTT. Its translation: CASSEGQGNQPQHF.

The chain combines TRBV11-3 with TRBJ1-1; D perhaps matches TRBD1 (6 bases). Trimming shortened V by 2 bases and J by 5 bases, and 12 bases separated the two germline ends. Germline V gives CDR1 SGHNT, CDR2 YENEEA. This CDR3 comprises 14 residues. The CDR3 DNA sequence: TGTGCCAGCAGCTTAAGGGGGGGAGAGACTGAAGCTTTCTTT. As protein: CASSLRGGETEAFF.